This T cell receptor beta chain was profiled in a study of cytomegalovirus exposure and HLA in healthy donors (TCRdb year 2017). At the level of the whole study: In an earlier analysis of 587 of the donors, 276 Gb of sequence data and 90 million to 120 million unique TCR beta sequences from 180 million or so T cells were reported. Roughly 300 gigabases of sequencing data and around 80 million unique TCR sequences made up an early release that covered fewer than 650 HLA-typed donors. The genetic ancestry cluster associated with self-reported Caucasian donors included approximately 85% of the roughly 410 genotyped donors. The aim of the study was to test whether cataloging public T cell receptors could identify signatures of past pathogen exposure. Using immunosequencing, the study profiled T cell repertoires from 666 subjects and related those repertoires to cytomegalovirus serostatus. Along with the roughly 670-subject first cohort, a separate validation cohort of over a hundred different subjects was used. To predict cytomegalovirus infection status, the study brought together high-throughput TCR immunosequencing, statistical association of individual TCRs with disease status, and machine learning. A later analysis re-analyzed previously published TCR beta repertoires from 650 to 800 donors and added high-resolution HLA genotyping to study TCR occurrence patterns. The later analysis used no new phenotypic data to find candidate immune exposures, relying instead on TCR beta sequences and their occurrence across donors. In an earlier analysis of over 550 of the donors, high-throughput TCR beta sequencing was used to judge whether each TCR beta V gene segment behaved as functional or pseudogenic. Donor age, sex, ethnicity and CMV serostatus were compiled alongside the repertoire data. A later genetic analysis used genome-wide SNP genotypes for about 65% of the roughly 700 donors, treating that subset as a discovery cohort. Every repertoire in the discovery cohort had been generated on one and the same sequencing platform. HLA typing covered class I and class II loci at four-digit resolution. The number of donors typed differed by locus, with 629-630 for A, B, C, DRB1 and DQB1, roughly 520 for DQA1, some 570 for DPA1, and around 430 for DPB1. Because of strong linkage in the cohort, a few DR-DQ haplotypes were treated as single units for association and clustering. Among some 410 genotyped donors of the cohort, an average of about 220,000 unique TCR beta nucleotide sequences was sequenced per donor, of which about 19% were non-productive. The investigation overall reported the following: In a later analysis, about 17,000 TCR beta sequences were associated with specific HLA alleles at a false discovery rate of 0.05. A cluster of highly shared sequence variants was judged likely to be a technical artifact of the sequencing pipeline. A further reported finding was that TCR beta sequences accurately predicted the HLA-A and HLA-B alleles for most subjects in the first cohort. Compared with equally common non-associated chains, HLA-associated TCR beta chains in a later analysis were more clonally expanded and had lower generation probabilities. Because counts were too low, fewer than 20 rarely observed V segments, including chromosome 9 orphons, were excluded from the earlier analysis of 587 of the donors. Sequencing depth was assumed to be roughly uniform across donors in the presence/absence analyses, though that assumption may not hold. According to the authors, the approach could potentially be generalized to other disease states and immunological phenotypes. A later analysis found that TCR association rates varied across HLA loci, with DRB1 alleles showing the most associated TCRs and HLA-C alleles the fewest. In a later genetic analysis, fewer N-insertions in productive TCRs were reported among donors in an Asian-associated ancestry cluster than the approximately 670-donor mean. A total of 150 to 200 TCR beta chains were listed by the study as associated with cytomegalovirus. Linkage disequilibrium might explain the correlated functional status among segregating V segments, but an unknown experimental factor could not be excluded. A later analysis reported that several top co-occurrence clusters appeared linked to parvovirus B19, influenza, CMV and Epstein-Barr virus. Assigning TCR associations to individual alleles was difficult when HLA alleles, especially DR and DQ, strongly co-occurred. In vitro tests confirmed that a few of the cytomegalovirus-associated TCR beta chains recognize cytomegalovirus antigens. CMV serostatus was the only immune exposure information available for the cohort. A later genetic analysis associated a missense DCLRE1C variant with V-gene and J-gene trimming of TCR beta chains, and an independent cohort replicated the association. Only TCR beta chains were sequenced in this cohort, and the absence of alpha or paired-chain data limited detectable features. Some IMGT-functional V segments, including TRBV6-2 and TRBV6-3, could not be distinguished by the 87-base-pair reads and were therefore excluded. In a later analysis, most CMV-associated TCR beta chains were found to appear HLA-restricted, with HLA associations seemingly driven largely by CMV exposure. HLA typing was unavailable for some donors at each locus, so association tests used only the typed subset. The classifier was reported to diagnose cytomegalovirus status with high specificity and sensitivity in both the original cohort and the validation cohort. Most TCR sequences were observed very rarely across donors, whereas some public TCRs were present in many individuals. In an earlier analysis of approximately 590 of the donors, most TCR beta V segments appeared in productive rearrangements about 90% or about 30% of the time, broadly matching IMGT annotations.

Inclusive of the bounding cysteine and phenylalanine, the CDR3 is 14 residues long. The kept DNA is CDR3 alone, 42 bases in frame from the first base. From a lookup of the germline V gene, CDR1 and CDR2 are LGHNA and YSLEER. A distance of 14 bases separates the germline ends of V and J, which lose 4 bases and 5 bases respectively. The library was generated by the immunoSEQ multiplex PCR assay. The multiplex PCR relied on a mix of 60 forward primers for TCR Vbeta segments and 13 reverse primers for TCR Jbeta segments. Amplification of the CDR3 region of rearranged TCR beta genes was performed with a multiplex PCR assay on genomic DNA. The Illumina HiSeq System was used to sequence the amplified TCR beta libraries as 87-base-pair reads. Per the authors' processing: Across the roughly 600 repertoires, a later analysis counted 80 million or so unique TCR beta chains, 8.5 million to 12 million of which were shared by at least two donors. Raw reads were error-corrected and collapsed into unique sequences with a nearest-neighbor algorithm that merged closely related sequences to remove PCR and sequencing errors. V, D and J gene segments were assigned by aligning CDR3 sequences to IMGT reference sequences. For a sequence to be retained, a match of at least six nucleotides was required to both a V gene segment and a J gene segment. Rearrangements were called productive when the CDR3 lacked stop codons and stayed in frame with V and J; all others were non-productive. CDR3 was defined by IMGT convention, running from the second conserved V-encoded cysteine to the conserved J-encoded phenylalanine. The earlier analysis of about 500 of the donors excluded sequences that lacked an unambiguous match to a single V gene segment. An earlier analysis of 500 to 700 of the donors classified V segments as functional when productive rearrangements were above 56.7% and as segregating when the standard deviation between donors was above 5%. A statistical classification framework was built for diagnosing cytomegalovirus status from the catalog of TCR beta chain sequences. A later analysis assigned V and J genes by comparing TCR nucleotide sequences with IMGT/GENE-DB human TR gene sequences. In a later analysis, CDR3 sequences and most-parsimonious VDJ recombination scenarios were assigned using the TCRdist pipeline. A later analysis defined each TCR beta chain by its CDR3 amino acid sequence plus V-gene family, and excluded reads lacking a unique V-gene family. To address suspected cross-contamination and a sequencing artifact, a later analysis removed a few hundred highly shared, low-generation-probability nucleotide sequences. For each public chain, a later analysis derived a clonal expansion index from normalized ranks of inferred template counts within each repertoire. Generation probabilities in a later analysis came from a VDJ recombination model fitted to out-of-frame rearrangements, and those results were checked against IGoR. Hypergeometric tests were used in a later analysis to score TCR-TCR, TCR-HLA and TCR-CMV co-occurrence, with a repertoire-size bias correction applied to the TCR pairs. In a later analysis, false discovery rates were estimated by permuting HLA or CMV assignments 20 times. In a later analysis, co-occurring TCRs were grouped using DBSCAN, with TCRdist sequence similarity added in when clustering inside HLA-allele-positive subsets. For co-occurrence clustering, repertoires with fewer than 30,000 or more than 120,000 public chains were excluded, along with 5 or 6 repertoires with anomalous nucleotide sharing. TCRdb took over this immuneACCESS table, retaining in-frame rearrangements with V and J assigned. Such tables are incomplete; in checked studies, under half of the missing clones stem from an unresolved V gene, and the remainder is unexplained. That table supplies the V and J calls and clone size; D and trimming were determined from the DNA. Within this sample are 200,000 or so clones, with about 80% of them counted one time only. Together, the top ten hold about 1.8% of the sample.

The cohort consisted of 670 or so healthy bone marrow donors. At the time of sampling, all cohort members were nominally healthy, though unrecorded immune exposures were likely present. The donor tested CMV seronegative and was one of the 352 seronegative cohort members. Each donor provided a peripheral blood sample, and peripheral blood mononuclear cells were used for TCR beta sequencing. The Qiagen DNeasy Blood Extraction Kit was used to extract genomic DNA from the blood cell samples. To note about this clone: Its antigen remains unidentified. Nothing much larger sits one base from this clone, and base qualities are not available.

This TCR derives from a man younger than 30 in good health and CMV-seronegative. The V and J genes are TRBV4-3 and TRBJ1-1; TRBD1 is a weak D gene call, 6 bases matching. Sequencing was performed on PBMCs. CDR3 sequence: CASSPTGGWTEAFF. The nucleotide sequence is TGCGCCAGCAGCCCGACGGGGGGCTGGACTGAAGCTTTCTTT.